This T cell receptor (beta chain) was documented in a study of blood T cell repertoires in COVID-19. The CDR3 length is 13 residues. Trimming took off 1 base at V and 4 bases at J, with 5 bases between the two ends. From germline, CDR1 is SGHAT and CDR2 FQNNGV. Enrollees, about 18 to 90 years old, lived in 24 US areas. Clinical histories supplied by participants themselves formed the basis of cohort assignment. Original processing methods: Nucleated cell counts were estimated from reference gene primer amplification. Libraries were prepared by immunoSEQ multiplex PCR; TCRdb keeps only in-frame clonotypes and omits some of them. V and J calls and clone size are those listed in that table; D and trimming were worked out from the DNA. Here the sample spans roughly 260,000 clones, about 91% being singletons.

This clonotype was sampled from a human donor in a cohort exposed to, infected with or recovered from COVID-19 (not recorded which). The donor label of this sample is uncertain. The rearrangement links TRBV11-2 to TRBJ2-4; D gene unclear. The source material was PBMCs or T cells enriched from blood (not recorded which). As DNA, the CDR3 is TGTGCCAGCAGCTTAGGTCAAAAAAACATTCAGTACTTC. Amino acids: CASSLGQKNIQYF.